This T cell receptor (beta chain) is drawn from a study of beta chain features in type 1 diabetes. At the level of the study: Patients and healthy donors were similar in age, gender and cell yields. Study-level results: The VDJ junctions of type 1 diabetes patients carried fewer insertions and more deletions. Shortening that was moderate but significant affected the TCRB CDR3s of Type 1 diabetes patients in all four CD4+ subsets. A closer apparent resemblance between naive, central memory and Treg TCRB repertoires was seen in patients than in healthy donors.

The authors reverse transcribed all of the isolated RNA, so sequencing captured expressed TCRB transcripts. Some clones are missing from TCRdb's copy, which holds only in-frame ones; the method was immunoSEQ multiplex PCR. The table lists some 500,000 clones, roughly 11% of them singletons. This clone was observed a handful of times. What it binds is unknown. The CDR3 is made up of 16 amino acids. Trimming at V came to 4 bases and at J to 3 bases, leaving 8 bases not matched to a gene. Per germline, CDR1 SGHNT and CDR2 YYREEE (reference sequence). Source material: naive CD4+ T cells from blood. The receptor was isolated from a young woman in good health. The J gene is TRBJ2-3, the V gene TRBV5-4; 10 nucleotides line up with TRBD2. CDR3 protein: CASSRRTSGTTDTQYF. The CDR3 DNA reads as TGTGCCAGCAGCCGGAGGACTAGCGGAACAACAGATACGCAGTATTTT. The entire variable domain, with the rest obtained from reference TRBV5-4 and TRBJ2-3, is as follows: ETGVTQSPTHLIKTRGQQVTLRCSSQSGHNTVSWYQQALGQGPQFIFQYYREEENGRGNFPPRFSGLQFPNYSSELNVNALELDDSALYLCASSRRTSGTTDTQYFGPGTRLTVL.